This entry concerns a single TCR beta chain. These data come from a study of blood T cell repertoires in COVID-19. Germline V CDR1 and CDR2: LNHDA, SQIVND (reference sequence). This CDR3 region has 13 residues. V gave up 8 bases and J gave up 3 bases; unmatched junction bases: 7. As processed by the authors: How many nucleated cells were present was estimated from reference gene primer amplification. Sequencing used immunoSEQ multiplex PCR; TCRdb keeps in-frame clones, though not all of them. The D gene and trimming were derived from the DNA, and the V and J assignments and clone size from that table. The sample contains approximately 98,000 clones, roughly 88% of which appear only once.

The chain links TRBV19 to TRBJ2-7; 7 nucleotides agree with TRBD1. The specimen was peripheral blood. The sequence came from a human donor in a cohort sampled during active COVID-19. The CDR3, as DNA: TGTGCCAGTGCCGGGACAGTGGGCTACGAGCAGTACTTC. As protein: CASAGTVGYEQYF.